This T cell receptor beta chain was identified in a study of technical replicates of blood from a handful of donors. Sequencing used immunoSEQ multiplex PCR; TCRdb keeps in-frame clones, though not all of them. The sample lists tens of thousands of clones, roughly 98% occurring once. Germline V lookup: CDR1 SGHRS, CDR2 YFSETQ. The CDR3 sequence is 16 residues long. The V gene lost 0 bases and the J gene lost 2 bases, with 14 bases spanning the gap. The V gene is TRBV5-1, the J gene TRBJ1-1; D is perhaps TRBD1 (5 bases). The sequenced material came from T cells isolated from PBMCs. The sequence was obtained from a human donor in good health. CDR3 loop: CASSLGQGGLNTEAFF. CDR3 bases: TGCGCCAGCAGCTTGGGGCAGGGAGGGCTTAACACTGAAGCTTTCTTT.